This T cell receptor beta chain was identified during a study of cytomegalovirus exposure and HLA in healthy donors. Sequencing was performed with immunoSEQ multiplex PCR; in TCRdb, only in-frame clones are kept and a portion is missing. The repertoire has some 270,000 clones, approximately 86% of them found once; the top ten carry about 1%. This CDR3 region has 13 residues. Trimming took 4 bases from V and 1 from J, leaving 8 bases between them. Germline V gene data show CDR1 as SGHRS and CDR2 as YFSETQ. The study's findings and limits: The investigators catalogued 150 to 200 TCR beta chains as cytomegalovirus-associated. Reports described diagnosis of cytomegalovirus status by the classifier as highly specific and sensitive. According to a subsequent analysis, TCR clusters from the first cohort were inclined to appear together in the roughly 110 validation repertoires.

For this clone: Its antigen is as yet unknown.

The receptor's source is a woman aged 18-35 years in good health and CMV-seronegative. Sample: PBMCs. J is TRBJ1-1 and V is TRBV5-1, with D tentatively TRBD1 (5 bases). The CDR3 DNA is TGCGCCAGCAGCCAGGACACGAACACTGAAGCTTTCTTT. As protein: CASSQDTNTEAFF. The full variable domain, rest sourced from reference TRBV5-1 and TRBJ1-1, is KAGVTQTPRYLIKTRGQQVTLSCSPISGHRSVSWYQQTPGQGLQFLFEYFSETQRNKGNFPGRFSGRQFSNSRSEMNVSTLELGDSALYLCASSQDTNTEAFFGQGTRLTVV.